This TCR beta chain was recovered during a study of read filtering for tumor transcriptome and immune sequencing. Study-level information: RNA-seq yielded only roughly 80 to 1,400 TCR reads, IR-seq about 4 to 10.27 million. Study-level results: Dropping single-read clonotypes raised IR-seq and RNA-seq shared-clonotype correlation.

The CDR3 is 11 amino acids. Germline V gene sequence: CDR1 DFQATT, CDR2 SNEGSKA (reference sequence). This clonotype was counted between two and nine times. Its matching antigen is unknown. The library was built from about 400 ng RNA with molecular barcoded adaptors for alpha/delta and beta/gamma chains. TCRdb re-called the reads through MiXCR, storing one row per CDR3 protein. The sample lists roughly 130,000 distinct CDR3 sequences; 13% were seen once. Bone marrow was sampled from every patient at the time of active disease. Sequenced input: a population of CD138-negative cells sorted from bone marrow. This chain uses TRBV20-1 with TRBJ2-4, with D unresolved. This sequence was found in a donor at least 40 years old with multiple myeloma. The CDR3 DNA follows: TGCTCTTCGGGAGCCAAAAACATTCAGTACTTC. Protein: CSSGAKNIQYF.